These 27 T cell receptor beta chains originate from one sample sequenced in a study of T cell clonality in common variable immunodeficiency. Clones were read by immunoSEQ multiplex PCR, and TCRdb kept only the in-frame ones, dropping some. Singletons are absent from the sample, which has 50,000 to 70,000 clones. The source material was peripheral blood mononuclear cells. Source of these receptors: a person aged 18 to 70 in good health.

There are many counts of this clone. Read data end 3 residues before the CDR3 end; the end is taken from the germline J gene. The rearrangement joins TRBV20-1 to TRBJ2-1; D perhaps matches TRBD1 (6 bases). CDR1 is DFQATT and CDR2 is SNEGSKA in the germline V gene (reference sequence). This CDR3 contains 16 residues. V was cut by 0 bases and J by 1 base, with 13 bases left in between. CDR3 amino acids: CSAREQGGTSYNEQFF. The DNA read from the CDR3 is TGCAGTGCTAGAGAGCAAGGGGGAACGTCCTACAATGAG.

This clone was detected many times. The CDR3 end falls 3 residues outside the read, so it is completed with the germline J gene. The gene calls are TRBV6-1 and TRBJ2-7; 7 bases match TRBD2. The CDR3 loop spans 15 amino acids. The germline CDR1 and CDR2 sequences are MNHNS and SASEGT. V was clipped by 2 bases and J by 4 bases; unmatched bases: 8. CDR3 DNA, as far as it was read: TGTGCCAGCAGTGAAATGGGGGGAGGGCCTTACGAG. Its protein is CASSEMGGGPYE. In full, the CDR3 is CASSEMGGGPYEQYF.

This clone was observed at least ten times. The read is 3 residues too short to cover the CDR3 end, so that end is filled in from the germline J gene. The chain is built from TRBV12-3 or TRBV12-4 and TRBJ1-4; D uncertain. The ends were cut back, 2 bases at V and 7 bases at J, with 2 bases in the middle. The CDR3 consists of 11 residues. CDR3 region: CASSLREKLFF. The covered CDR3 bases are TGTGCCAGCAGTTTACGTGAAAAA.

This clone was detected ten times or more. The read terminates 3 residues ahead of where the CDR3 ends, so the germline J gene completes it. This chain links TRBV20-1 with TRBJ2-7; TRBD2 agrees at 12 bases. CDR1 is DFQATT and CDR2 is SNEGSKA in the germline V gene (reference sequence). The CDR3 has 15 residues. Trimming at V came to 6 bases and at J to 6 bases, leaving 12 bases not matched to a gene. This CDR3 is CSAPGPSGRAREQYF. The CDR3 DNA, read in part, is TGCAGTGCGCCAGGTCCTAGCGGGAGGGCTCGCGAG.

This clone has a count of ten or more. The read falls 3 residues short of the CDR3 end, and the missing part is taken from the germline J gene. This chain links TRBV30 with TRBJ1-2; no clear D. The CDR3 has 11 amino acids. CDR1 is GTSNPN and CDR2 is SVGIG in the germline V gene (reference sequence). Trimming stripped 3 bases from V and 3 bases from J, with 5 bases between. The DNA read from the CDR3 is TGTGCCTGGAGGTCTGACTATGGC. It yields the protein CAWRSDYG. The full CDR3 protein reads CAWRSDYGYTF. The whole variable domain, remainder taken from reference TRBV30 and TRBJ1-2, is SQTIHQWPATLVQPVGSPLSLECTVEGTSNPNLYWYRQAAGRGLQLLFYSVGIGQISSEVPQNLSASRPQDRQFILSSKKLLLSDSGFYLCAWRSDYGYTFGSGTRLTVV.

This clone was counted at least ten times. Read data end 3 residues before the CDR3 end; the end is taken from the germline J gene. The chain joins TRBV30 to TRBJ1-2; 9 bases map to TRBD1. V was pared by 2 bases and J by 6 bases, with 4 bases of the junction left unmatched. This CDR3 comprises 13 residues. The V gene's germline CDR1 is GTSNPN and CDR2 SVGIG (reference sequence). The CDR3 DNA, read in part, is TGTGCCTGGAGTCGTGGACAGGGGAATGGC. Its protein product is CAWSRGQGNG. The CDR3 in its entirety is CAWSRGQGNGYTF. Variable domain in full (rest from reference TRBV30 and TRBJ1-2): SQTIHQWPATLVQPVGSPLSLECTVEGTSNPNLYWYRQAAGRGLQLLFYSVGIGQISSEVPQNLSASRPQDRQFILSSKKLLLSDSGFYLCAWSRGQGNGYTFGSGTRLTVV.

This clone was observed many times. The read ends 3 residues before the CDR3 terminus; that terminus is restored from the germline J gene. The V gene is TRBV19, the J gene TRBJ1-4; D unclear. V lost 7 bases and J 0 bases, leaving 12 bases between the germline ends. The germline gives CDR1 LNHDA, CDR2 SQIVND (reference sequence). The CDR3 loop spans 15 amino acids. CDR3 sequence: CASIPHDATNEKLFF. CDR3 bases read: TGTGCCAGTATACCACACGATGCAACTAATGAAAAA. Filled out from reference TRBV19 and TRBJ1-4, the complete variable domain reads DGGITQSPKYLFRKEGQNVTLSCEQNLNHDAMYWYRQDPGQGLRLIYYSQIVNDFQKGDIAEGYSVSREKKESFPLTVTSAQKNPTAFYLCASIPHDATNEKLFFGSGTQLSVL.

This clone was detected only a few times. The observed sequence ends 3 residues before the CDR3 terminus, with the missing tail filled in from the germline J gene. The chain links TRBV19 to TRBJ2-4, with D possibly being TRBD1 (5 bases). CDR1 and CDR2 from the germline V gene are LNHDA and SQIVND (reference sequence). CDR3 length equals 14 residues. The CDR3 region is CASSMPRVNRGQYF. The part of the CDR3 DNA that was read is TGTGCCAGTAGTATGCCCAGGGTGAATAGGGGT. The full variable domain, completed using reference TRBV19 and TRBJ2-4, is DGGITQSPKYLFRKEGQNVTLSCEQNLNHDAMYWYRQDPGQGLRLIYYSQIVNDFQKGDIAEGYSVSREKKESFPLTVTSAQKNPTAFYLCASSMPRVNRGQYFGAGTRLSVL.

There are many counts of this clone. The covered CDR3 bases are TGTGCCAGCAGCGTTAGCGGGGTCCCTTATACG. It is translated as CASSVSGVPYT. The full CDR3 protein is CASSVSGVPYTQYF. The chain combines TRBV9 with TRBJ2-3; 8 bases are shared with TRBD2. The read halts 3 residues ahead of the CDR3 end, with the missing end drawn from the germline J gene. CDR1 is SGDLS, CDR2 YYNGEE, per germline. V lost 2 bases to trimming and J lost 7 bases; unmatched junction nucleotides: 6. The CDR3 is 14 residues long.

This clone showed up just a few times. The junction and the germline gene differ at one end; a read error may be behind it. Coverage ceases 3 residues before the CDR3 finishes, and the germline J gene fills in the end. The chain employs TRBV6-1 and TRBJ1-3, with D possibly being TRBD1 (6 bases). The length of the CDR3 is 13 residues. Germline V CDR1 and CDR2: MNHNS, SASEGT. The CDR3 here is CASSEPGTNTIYF. The CDR3 bases that were read are TGTGCTAGCAGTGAACCAGGGACAAACACG.

Many counts were recorded for this clone. The missing CDR3 end, 3 residues past where the read stops, is filled in from the germline J gene. This sequence joins TRBV10-3 and TRBJ2-5, with 9 positions matching TRBD2. The V gene's germline CDR1 is ENHRY and CDR2 SYGVKD. This CDR3 has 13 amino acids. The V and J ends lost 11 bases and 0 bases, in that order; junction bases with no gene match: 4. The CDR3 loop is CAAAGGYQETQYF. The covered CDR3 bases are TGTGCCGCCGCGGGAGGGTACCAAGAGACC.

This clone has a count of ten or more. The missing CDR3 end, 3 residues past where the read stops, is filled in from the germline J gene. The chain combines TRBV6-1 with TRBJ1-2; maybe TRBD1 (6 bases). Germline CDR1 reads MNHNS; CDR2 reads SASEGT. The CDR3 is 16 amino acids. V lost 2 bases to trimming and J lost 2 bases, with 15 bases between them. The CDR3 spells CASSERGGWRNYGYTF. CDR3 DNA, as far as it was read: TGTGCCAGCAGTGAACGAGGGGGATGGAGGAACTATGGC.

This clone was picked up many times. The read halts 3 residues ahead of the CDR3 end, with the missing end drawn from the germline J gene. This sample includes further DNA sequences coding for the same CDR3. The chain carries TRBV30 and TRBJ1-6; TRBD1 is a possible D gene (6 bases). The V and J ends lost 2 bases and 11 bases respectively, with 13 bases between them. CDR1 GTSNPN and CDR2 SVGIG come from the germline V gene (reference sequence). This CDR3 is 13 amino acids long. The chain's CDR3 is CAWSPQTGTPLHF. CDR3 DNA, as far as it was read: TGTGCCTGGAGTCCGCAGACAGGAACACCC.

This clone was picked up many times. The read terminates 3 residues before the CDR3 end, so the remaining end is supplied by the germline J gene. Other DNA sequences within the sample encode an identical CDR3. This chain joins TRBV30 and TRBJ1-2, with 11 bases fitting TRBD1. CDR3 length equals 13 residues. J gave up 4 bases and V 8 bases, and 6 bases lay outside the gene matches. The germline CDR1 and CDR2 sequences are GTSNPN and SVGIG (reference sequence). The CDR3 here is CASGTGGFYGYTF. The DNA read from the CDR3 is TGTGCCAGCGGGACAGGGGGTTTCTATGGC.

Note on this clone: A read error may explain this, as a much larger clone is one base away. The CDR3 loop is CASGRTGGPSGANVLFF. CDR3 DNA (partial): TGTGCCAGCGGTCGGACAGGGGGCCCCTCTGGGGCCAACGTG. The chain uses TRBV2 and TRBJ2-2; TRBD1 matches at 11 bases. The CDR3 extends 3 residues past the end of the read, so its final part is completed from the germline J gene. Germline V lookup: CDR1 SNHLY, CDR2 FYNNEI. The CDR3 covers 17 residues.

This clone was recorded many times. The read ends 3 residues early relative to the CDR3; the germline J gene fills the gap. J is TRBJ2-4 and V is TRBV10-3; D gene ambiguous. CDR3 size: 15 residues. Trimming removed 6 bases at V and 1 base at J, with 13 bases between. The germline V gene has CDR1 ENHRY and CDR2 SYGVKD. The CDR3 DNA, read in part, is TGTGCCATCAGCAAAGGGTTAGAGGCCAAAAACATT. Protein product: CAISKGLEAKNI. The whole CDR3 protein reads CAISKGLEAKNIQYF.

This clone was seen many times. CDR3 DNA, as far as it was read: TGTGCCAGCAGCTTGGACAACTACTCTGGAAACACC. Residues: CASSLDNYSGNT. The whole CDR3 sequence is CASSLDNYSGNTIYF. V usage is TRBV5-5 and J usage is TRBJ1-3, with unresolved D. The read gets to within 3 residues of the CDR3 end, and the germline J gene fills in the rest. V was shortened by 0 bases and J by 0 bases, with 7 bases between the two germline ends. Germline V gene lookup returns CDR1 SGHKS and CDR2 YYEKEE (reference sequence). The CDR3 is 15 amino acids.

This clone was seen at least ten times. Read sequence stops 3 residues before the CDR3 end, and the germline J gene provides the missing end. V gene TRBV5-1 combines with J gene TRBJ2-7, with D uncertain. The CDR3 covers 14 residues. The V gene lost 0 bases and the J gene lost 4 bases, with 11 bases spanning the gap. In germline, CDR1 is SGHRS, CDR2 YFSETQ. Partial CDR3 DNA: TGCGCCAGCAGCTTGGAGGCCCCGATATACGAG. It encodes CASSLEAPIYE. The entire CDR3 reads CASSLEAPIYEQYF.

This clone has at least ten counts. The read ends 3 residues before the CDR3 terminus; that terminus is restored from the germline J gene. The chain uses TRBV2 and TRBJ2-3; TRBD2 is a possible D gene (5 bases). The V and J ends lost 3 bases and 3 bases respectively, with 10 bases between them. Germline CDR1 and CDR2: SNHLY and FYNNEI. This CDR3 is 14 amino acids long. The CDR3 protein is CASSDVSGTDTQYF. CDR3 bases read: TGTGCCAGCAGTGATGTGTCGGGGACAGATACG.

This clone was detected a few times. Compared with germline, one end of the junction differs, possibly owing to a read error. The CDR3 end is not reached by the read, which stops 3 residues before it; the germline J gene fills it in. The sample holds other DNA sequences that translate to the same CDR3. The J gene is TRBJ1-3, the V gene TRBV18; D may be TRBD1 (5 bases). Per germline, CDR1 KGHSH and CDR2 LQKENI. The CDR3 length is 15 residues. The CDR3 bases that were read are TGTGCCAGCTCACCGGGCAGGGCCTCTGGAAACACG. Its translation is CASSPGRASGNT. The complete CDR3 sequence is CASSPGRASGNTIYF.

The table lists this clone with many counts. The missing CDR3 end, 3 residues past where the read stops, is filled in from the germline J gene. This rearrangement joins TRBV29-1 to TRBJ2-5, with D perhaps matching TRBD2 (5 bases). In germline, CDR1 is SQVTM, CDR2 ANQGSEA. The CDR3 sequence is 14 residues long. V was cut by 1 base and J by 5 bases, with 14 bases left in between. The sequenced CDR3 bases are TGCAGCGTTGAAGGCGGGCCCTCCGGGGAGACC. This codes for CSVEGGPSGET. The complete CDR3 protein is CSVEGGPSGETQYF.

Ten or more counts support this clone. The CDR3 DNA, read in part, is TGTGCCAGCAGGTCCGGGACTAGCGGGGGGACCGCG. Amino acid sequence: CASRSGTSGGTA. The CDR3 in full is CASRSGTSGGTAQYF. V usage is TRBV6-2 or TRBV6-3 and J usage is TRBJ2-3, with 15 positions matching TRBD2. Read sequence stops 3 residues before the CDR3 end, and the germline J gene provides the missing end. CDR1 and CDR2 (germline): MNHEY, SVGEGT. This CDR3 has 15 residues.

This clone was recorded a few times. This sequence may be a read error, since a much larger clone differs from it by one base. The CDR3 end lies 3 residues beyond the end of the read and is filled in from the germline J gene. The same CDR3 is also encoded by other DNA sequences in this sample. V usage is TRBV6-2 or TRBV6-3 and J usage is TRBJ1-3; D might be TRBD1 (6 bases). Germline V lookup: CDR1 MNHEY, CDR2 SVGEGT. This CDR3 has 15 residues. CDR3 sequence: CASSTDRSSGNTIYF. The CDR3 DNA, read in part, is TGTGCCAGCAGCACCGACAGGTCCTCTGGAAACACA.

Many counts were recorded for this clone. The read is 3 residues too short to cover the CDR3 end, so that end is filled in from the germline J gene. The chain joins TRBV2 to TRBJ2-6, with a tentative D call TRBD1 (6 bases). This CDR3 is built from 16 residues. Trimming pared 4 bases from V and 0 bases from J, leaving 10 bases between. The germline gives CDR1 SNHLY, CDR2 FYNNEI. The part of the CDR3 DNA that was read is TGTGCCAGCAGTGCTTCGGGACACTCTGGGGCCAACGTC. The encoded protein is CASSASGHSGANV. The entire CDR3 reads CASSASGHSGANVLTF.

This clone occurred many times. The CDR3 end falls 3 residues outside the read, so it is completed with the germline J gene. V usage is TRBV20-1 and J usage is TRBJ1-2; TRBD1 matches at 8 bases. The germline V gene encodes CDR1 DFQATT and CDR2 SNEGSKA (reference sequence). There are 15 residues in the CDR3. V lost 3 bases and J lost 4; bases outside the gene matches: 10. The CDR3 loop is CSASYRGDVIYGYTF. The part of the CDR3 DNA that was read is TGCAGTGCTAGTTACAGGGGGGATGTTATCTATGGC.

There are many counts of this clone. The read halts 3 residues ahead of the CDR3 end, with the missing end drawn from the germline J gene. V usage is TRBV20-1 and J usage is TRBJ1-2; 8 positions match TRBD1. The CDR3 sequence is 14 residues long. Germline CDR1 and CDR2: DFQATT and SNEGSKA (reference sequence). The junction had 4 bases not matched to a gene; V was cut back by 1 base and J by 3 bases. CDR3 DNA (partial): TGCAGTGCTAGAGTGGCAGGGGGCCACTATGGC. It yields the protein CSARVAGGHYG. The full CDR3 protein reads CSARVAGGHYGYTF.

This clone was observed many times. Incomplete CDR3 DNA: TGTGCCAGCAGCTTAAGGGCGACGAACACTGAA. Translation gives CASSLRATNTE. The whole CDR3 region reads CASSLRATNTEAFF. The rearrangement links TRBV7-2 to TRBJ1-1; no clear D gene. From the germline J gene comes the end of the CDR3, since the read stops 3 residues before it. The CDR3 contains 14 residues. CDR1 is SGHTA and CDR2 is FQGNSA in the germline V gene. Trimming cost V 2 bases and J 1 base, with 8 bases left between them.